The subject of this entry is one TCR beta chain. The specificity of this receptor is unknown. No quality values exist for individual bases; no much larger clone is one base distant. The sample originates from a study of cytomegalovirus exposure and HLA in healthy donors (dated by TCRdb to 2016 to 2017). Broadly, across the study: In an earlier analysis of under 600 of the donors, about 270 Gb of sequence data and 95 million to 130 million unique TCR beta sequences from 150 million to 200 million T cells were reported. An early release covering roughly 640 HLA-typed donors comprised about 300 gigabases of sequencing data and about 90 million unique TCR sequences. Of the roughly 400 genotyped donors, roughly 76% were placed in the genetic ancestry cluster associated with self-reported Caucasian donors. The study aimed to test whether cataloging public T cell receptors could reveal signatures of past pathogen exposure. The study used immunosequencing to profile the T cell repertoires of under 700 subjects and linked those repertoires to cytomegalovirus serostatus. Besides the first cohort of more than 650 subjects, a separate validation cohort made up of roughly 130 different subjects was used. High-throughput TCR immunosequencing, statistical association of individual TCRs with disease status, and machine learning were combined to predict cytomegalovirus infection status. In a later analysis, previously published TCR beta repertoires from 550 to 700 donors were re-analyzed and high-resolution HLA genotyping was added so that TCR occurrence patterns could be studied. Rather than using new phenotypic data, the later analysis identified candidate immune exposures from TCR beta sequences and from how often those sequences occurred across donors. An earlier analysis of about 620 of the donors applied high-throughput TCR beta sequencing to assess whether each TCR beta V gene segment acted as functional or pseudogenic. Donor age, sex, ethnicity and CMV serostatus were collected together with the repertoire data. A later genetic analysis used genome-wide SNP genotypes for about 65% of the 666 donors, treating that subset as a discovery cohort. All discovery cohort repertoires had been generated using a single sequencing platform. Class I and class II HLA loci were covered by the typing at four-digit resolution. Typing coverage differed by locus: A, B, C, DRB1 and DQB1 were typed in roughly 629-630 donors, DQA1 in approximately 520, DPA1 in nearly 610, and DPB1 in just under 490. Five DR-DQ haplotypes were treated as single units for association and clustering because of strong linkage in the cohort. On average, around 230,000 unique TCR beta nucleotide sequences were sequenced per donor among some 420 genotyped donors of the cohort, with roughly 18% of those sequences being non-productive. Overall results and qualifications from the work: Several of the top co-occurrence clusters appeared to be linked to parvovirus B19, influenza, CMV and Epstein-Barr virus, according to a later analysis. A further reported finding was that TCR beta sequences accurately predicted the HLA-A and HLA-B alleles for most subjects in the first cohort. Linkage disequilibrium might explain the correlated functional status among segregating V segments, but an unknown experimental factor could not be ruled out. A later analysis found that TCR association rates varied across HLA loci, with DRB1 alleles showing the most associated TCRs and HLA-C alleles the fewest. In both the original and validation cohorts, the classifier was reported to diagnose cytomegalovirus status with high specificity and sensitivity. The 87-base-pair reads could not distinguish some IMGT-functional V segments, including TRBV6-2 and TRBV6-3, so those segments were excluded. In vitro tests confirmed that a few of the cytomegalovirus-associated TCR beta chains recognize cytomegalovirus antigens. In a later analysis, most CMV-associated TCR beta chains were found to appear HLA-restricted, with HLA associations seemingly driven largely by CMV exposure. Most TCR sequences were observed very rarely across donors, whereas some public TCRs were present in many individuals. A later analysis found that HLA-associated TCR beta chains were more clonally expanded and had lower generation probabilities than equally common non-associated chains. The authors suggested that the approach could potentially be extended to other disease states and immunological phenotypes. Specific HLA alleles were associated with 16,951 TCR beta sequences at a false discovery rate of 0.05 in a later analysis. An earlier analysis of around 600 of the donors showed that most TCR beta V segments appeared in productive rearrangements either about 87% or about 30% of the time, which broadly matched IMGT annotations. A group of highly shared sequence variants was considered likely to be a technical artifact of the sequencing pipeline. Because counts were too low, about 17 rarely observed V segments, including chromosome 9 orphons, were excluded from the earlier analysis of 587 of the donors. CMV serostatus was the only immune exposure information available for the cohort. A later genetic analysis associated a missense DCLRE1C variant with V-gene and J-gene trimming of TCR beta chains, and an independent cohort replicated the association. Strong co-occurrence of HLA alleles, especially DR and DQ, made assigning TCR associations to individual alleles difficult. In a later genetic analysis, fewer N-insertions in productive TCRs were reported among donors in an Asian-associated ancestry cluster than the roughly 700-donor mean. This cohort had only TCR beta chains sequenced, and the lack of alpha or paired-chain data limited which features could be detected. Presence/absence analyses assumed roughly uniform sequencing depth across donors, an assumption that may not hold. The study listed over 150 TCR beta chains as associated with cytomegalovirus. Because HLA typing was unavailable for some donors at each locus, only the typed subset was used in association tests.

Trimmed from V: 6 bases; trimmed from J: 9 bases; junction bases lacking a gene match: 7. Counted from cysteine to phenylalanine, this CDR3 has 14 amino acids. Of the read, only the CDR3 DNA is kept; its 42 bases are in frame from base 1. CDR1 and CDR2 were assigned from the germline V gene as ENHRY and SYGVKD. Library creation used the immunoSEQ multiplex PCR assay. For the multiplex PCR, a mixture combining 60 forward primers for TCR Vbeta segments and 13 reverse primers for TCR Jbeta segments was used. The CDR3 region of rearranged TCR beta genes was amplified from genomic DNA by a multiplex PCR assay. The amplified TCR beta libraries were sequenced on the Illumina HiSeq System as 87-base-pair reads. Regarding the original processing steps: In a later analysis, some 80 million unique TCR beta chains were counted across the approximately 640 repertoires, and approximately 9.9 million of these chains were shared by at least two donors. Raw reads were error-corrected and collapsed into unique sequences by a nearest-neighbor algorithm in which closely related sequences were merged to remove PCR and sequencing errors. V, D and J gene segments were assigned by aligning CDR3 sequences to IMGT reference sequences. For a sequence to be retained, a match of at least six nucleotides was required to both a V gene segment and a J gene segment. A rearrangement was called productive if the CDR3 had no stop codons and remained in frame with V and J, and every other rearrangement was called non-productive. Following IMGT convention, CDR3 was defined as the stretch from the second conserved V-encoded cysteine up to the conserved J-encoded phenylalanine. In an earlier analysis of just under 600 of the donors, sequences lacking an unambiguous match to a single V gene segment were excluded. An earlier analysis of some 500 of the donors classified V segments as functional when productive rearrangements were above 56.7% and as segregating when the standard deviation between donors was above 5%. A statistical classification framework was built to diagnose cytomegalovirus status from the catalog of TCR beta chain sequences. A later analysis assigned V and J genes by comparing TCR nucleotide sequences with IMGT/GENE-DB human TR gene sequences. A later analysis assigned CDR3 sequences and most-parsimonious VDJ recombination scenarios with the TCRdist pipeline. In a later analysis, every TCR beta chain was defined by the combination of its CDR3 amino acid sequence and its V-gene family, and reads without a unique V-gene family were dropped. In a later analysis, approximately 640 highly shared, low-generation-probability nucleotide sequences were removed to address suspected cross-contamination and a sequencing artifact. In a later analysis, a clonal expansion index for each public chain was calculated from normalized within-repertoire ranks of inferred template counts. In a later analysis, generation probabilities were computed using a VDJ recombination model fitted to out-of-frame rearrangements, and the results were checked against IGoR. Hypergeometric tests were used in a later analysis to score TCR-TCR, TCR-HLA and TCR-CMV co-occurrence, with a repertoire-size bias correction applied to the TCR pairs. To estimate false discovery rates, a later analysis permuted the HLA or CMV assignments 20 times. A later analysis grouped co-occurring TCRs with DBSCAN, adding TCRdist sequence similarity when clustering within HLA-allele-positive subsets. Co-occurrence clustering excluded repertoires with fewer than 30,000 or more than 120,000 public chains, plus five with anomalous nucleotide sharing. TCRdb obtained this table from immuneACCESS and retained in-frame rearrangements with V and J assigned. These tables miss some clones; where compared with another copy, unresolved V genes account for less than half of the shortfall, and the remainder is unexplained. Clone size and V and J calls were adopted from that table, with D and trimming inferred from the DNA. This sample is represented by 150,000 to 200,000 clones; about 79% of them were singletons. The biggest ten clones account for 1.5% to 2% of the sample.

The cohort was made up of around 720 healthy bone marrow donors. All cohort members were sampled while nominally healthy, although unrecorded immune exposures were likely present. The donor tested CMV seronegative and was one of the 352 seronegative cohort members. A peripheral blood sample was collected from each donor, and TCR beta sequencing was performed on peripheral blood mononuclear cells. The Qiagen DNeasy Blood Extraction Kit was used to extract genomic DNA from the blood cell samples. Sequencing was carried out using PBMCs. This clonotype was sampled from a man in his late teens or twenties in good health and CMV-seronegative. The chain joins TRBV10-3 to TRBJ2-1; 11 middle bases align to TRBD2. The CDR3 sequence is CAIRDGTSGTEQFF. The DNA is TGTGCCATCAGAGATGGGACTAGCGGTACTGAGCAGTTCTTC.